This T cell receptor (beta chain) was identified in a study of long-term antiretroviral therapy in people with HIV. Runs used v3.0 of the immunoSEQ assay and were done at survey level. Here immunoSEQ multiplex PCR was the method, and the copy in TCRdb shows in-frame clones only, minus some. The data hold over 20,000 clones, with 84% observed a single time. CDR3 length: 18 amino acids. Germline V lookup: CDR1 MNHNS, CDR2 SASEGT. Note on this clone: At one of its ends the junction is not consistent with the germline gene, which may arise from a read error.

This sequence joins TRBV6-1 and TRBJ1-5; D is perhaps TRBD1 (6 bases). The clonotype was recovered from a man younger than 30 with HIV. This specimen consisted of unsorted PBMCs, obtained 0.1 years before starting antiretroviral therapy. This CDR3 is CASNERGGALYSNQPQHF. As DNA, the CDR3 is TGTGCCAGCAATGAAAGGGGGGGGGCCCTTTATAGCAATCAGCCCCAGCATTTT.